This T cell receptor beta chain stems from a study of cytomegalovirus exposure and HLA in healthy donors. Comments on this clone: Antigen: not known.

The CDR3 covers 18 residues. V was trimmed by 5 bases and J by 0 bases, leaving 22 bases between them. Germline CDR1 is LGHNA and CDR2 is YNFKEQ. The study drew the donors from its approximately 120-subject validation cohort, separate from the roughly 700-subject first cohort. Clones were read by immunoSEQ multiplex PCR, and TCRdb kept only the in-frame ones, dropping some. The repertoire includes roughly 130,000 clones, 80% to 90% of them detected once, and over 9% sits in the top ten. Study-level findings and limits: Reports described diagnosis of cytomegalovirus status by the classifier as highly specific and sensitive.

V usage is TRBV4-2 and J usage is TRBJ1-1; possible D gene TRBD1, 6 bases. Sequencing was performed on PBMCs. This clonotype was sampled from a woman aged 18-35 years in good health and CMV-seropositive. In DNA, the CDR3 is TGTGCCAGCAGCTCCCCTAGGGAATCCCAGGGGCTGAACACTGAAGCTTTCTTT. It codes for CASSSPRESQGLNTEAFF.